A selection of T cell receptor beta chains follows, all from one sample in a study of response to subunit inactivated influenza vaccine. TCRdb itself ran the RT-PCR reads through MiXCR, one entry per CDR3 protein. The table has 700,000 to 900,000 distinct CDR3 sequences, 20% to 25% seen once. Source: PBMCs from blood, taken less than 6 days after vaccination. The receptors stem from a man between 50 and 59 years old who received an inactivated influenza vaccine. Each CDR3 is given with its conserved first and last residue. A D gene is named only where the DNA matches it firmly. Some rows mark clone size as missing; the rest say once, few, many or name a class of expanded clone.

few	NA	TRBV19	TRBJ1-5	CATLDSGNQPQHF	TGTGCCACTTTGGACAGCGGGAATCAGCCCCAGCATTTT
once	TRBD2	TRBV20-1	TRBJ2-1	CSGGGGRAGNEQFF	TGCAGTGGCGGGGGCGGGAGGGCCGGGAATGAGCAGTTCTTC
NA	TRBD1	TRBV24-1	TRBJ2-2	CATSDGTGGIGELFF	TGTGCCACCAGTGATGGGACAGGGGGTATCGGGGAGCTGTTTTTT
NA	NA	TRBV11-2	TRBJ2-1	CASGGLRAGSYNEQFF	TGTGCCAGCGGGGGGCTCAGGGCGGGATCCTACAATGAGCAGTTCTTC
NA	NA	TRBV27	TRBJ1-1	CAMFRVDTEAFF	TGTGCCATGTTTCGTGTCGACACTGAAGCTTTCTTT
NA	NA	TRBV7-9	TRBJ2-5	CASSLGPARETQYF	TGTGCCAGCAGCTTAGGGCCTGCTCGGGAGACCCAGTACTTC
NA	TRBD2	TRBV12-3/TRBV12-4	TRBJ2-3	CASSSRAGVLSTPQYF	TGTGCCAGCAGTTCCCGTGCGGGGGTACTCTCTACGCCGCAGTATTTT
many	NA	TRBV7-2	TRBJ2-7	CASSLALYHEQYF	TGTGCCAGCAGCTTAGCACTATACCACGAGCAGTACTTC
NA	NA	TRBV6-5	TRBJ1-2	CASSNGVAGGYTF	TGTGCCAGCAGTAACGGGGTGGCGGGAGGCTACACCTTC
NA	NA	TRBV18	TRBJ2-7	CASSPPMGSSSYEQYF	TGTGCCAGCTCACCACCCATGGGGTCCAGCTCCTACGAGCAGTACTTC
NA	TRBD1	TRBV12-3/TRBV12-4	TRBJ1-5	CASSRTGGKNQPQHF	TGTGCCAGCAGTCGGACAGGGGGAAAGAATCAGCCCCAGCATTTT
few	NA	TRBV2	TRBJ2-7	CASGGGTVSYEQYF	TGTGCCAGCGGGGGGGGGACAGTCTCCTACGAGCAGTACTTC
few	TRBD2	TRBV6-1	TRBJ2-3	CASRDLAGGRVTDTQYF	TGTGCCAGCAGAGACCTAGCTGGCGGGAGGGTCACAGATACGCAGTATTTT
few	TRBD1	TRBV5-1	TRBJ1-1	CASSLALPGQGWGTEAFF	TGCGCCAGCAGCTTGGCCCTCCCCGGACAGGGGTGGGGCACTGAAGCTTTCTTT
NA	TRBD2	TRBV5-1	TRBJ2-5	CASKSTGTSEETQYF	TGCGCCAGCAAAAGTACCGGGACTAGCGAAGAGACCCAGTACTTC
NA	TRBD2	TRBV28	TRBJ2-3	CASRSSQGLAGKGDTQYF	TGTGCCAGCAGAAGTAGCCAGGGACTAGCGGGGAAGGGAGATACGCAGTATTTT
NA	TRBD1	TRBV11-3	TRBJ2-2	CASSADRGLTGELFF	TGTGCCAGCAGCGCAGACAGGGGGCTCACCGGGGAGCTGTTTTTT
NA	TRBD1	TRBV6-2/TRBV6-3	TRBJ2-7	CASSYDGTGSYEQYF	TGTGCCAGCAGTTACGACGGGACAGGGTCCTACGAGCAGTACTTC
many	TRBD1	TRBV4-2	TRBJ1-5	CASSQAGQGGNQPQHF	TGTGCCAGCAGCCAGGCGGGACAGGGAGGCAATCAGCCCCAGCATTTT
many	TRBD1	TRBV12-3/TRBV12-4	TRBJ2-7	CASSSQDRGQPVYEQYF	TGTGCCAGCAGTTCCCAGGACAGGGGGCAACCCGTCTACGAGCAGTACTTC
NA	TRBD2	TRBV7-2	TRBJ2-1	CASSLWGTSGYNEQFF	TGTGCCAGCAGCTTGTGGGGGACTAGCGGATACAATGAGCAGTTCTTC
many	NA	TRBV4-3	TRBJ2-3	CASSLIAGSTDTQYF	TGCGCCAGCAGCCTAATAGCAGGTAGCACAGATACGCAGTATTTT
few	TRBD1	TRBV10-3	TRBJ2-5	CAISGGGQFYQETQYF	TGTGCCATCAGTGGAGGGGGCCAATTTTACCAAGAGACCCAGTACTTC
NA	TRBD2	TRBV9	TRBJ2-1	CASSVEFSGTYNEQFF	TGTGCCAGCAGCGTAGAGTTTAGCGGGACCTACAATGAGCAGTTCTTC
NA	NA	TRBV3-1	TRBJ2-6	CASSPVASGANVLTF	TGTGCCAGCAGCCCCGTGGCCTCTGGGGCCAACGTCCTGACTTTC
many	NA	TRBV6-2/TRBV6-3	TRBJ2-5	CASSYGQETQYF	TGTGCCAGCAGTTATGGACAAGAGACCCAGTACTTC
many	NA	TRBV5-1	TRBJ2-4	CASSLSTGENIQYF	TGCGCCAGCAGCTTGTCGACAGGCGAAAACATTCAGTACTTC
few	NA	TRBV29-1	TRBJ2-5	CSVTDGSETQYF	TGCAGCGTTACCGACGGTTCCGAGACCCAGTACTTC
few	NA	TRBV7-9	TRBJ2-7	CASSLVVSVSYEQYF	TGTGCCAGCAGCTTAGTTGTTAGCGTCTCCTACGAGCAGTACTTC
NA	NA	TRBV6-5	TRBJ1-5	CASSHEYSNQPQHF	TGTGCCAGCAGTCACGAATATAGCAATCAGCCCCAGCATTTT
NA	NA	TRBV20-1	TRBJ2-2	CSAARTLGNTGELFF	TGCAGTGCCGCCCGGACCTTAGGGAACACCGGGGAGCTGTTTTTT
NA	TRBD1	TRBV4-3	TRBJ2-3	CASSQTGTGYLDTQYF	TGCGCCAGCAGCCAAACCGGGACAGGGTATTTGGATACGCAGTATTTT
few	TRBD1	TRBV30	TRBJ1-5	CAWTGGGNQPQHF	TGTGCCTGGACAGGGGGTGGCAATCAGCCCCAGCATTTT
few	NA	TRBV11-2	TRBJ1-5	CASSYRVSLKPQHF	TGTGCCAGCAGTTACCGCGTCTCCCTAAAGCCCCAGCATTTT
NA	NA	TRBV28	TRBJ1-5	CASSLGYGLNQPQHF	TGTGCCAGCAGTTTAGGGTATGGCTTAAATCAGCCCCAGCATTTT
NA	NA	TRBV18	TRBJ1-3	CASSLKNGNGNTIYF	TGTGCCAGCTCACTCAAAAACGGTAACGGAAACACCATATATTTT
few	TRBD1	TRBV4-2	TRBJ2-4	CASSQVGWTGLAKNIQYF	TGTGCCAGCAGCCAAGTAGGCTGGACAGGTCTAGCCAAAAACATTCAGTACTTC
few	TRBD1	TRBV7-9	TRBJ1-4	CASSLSTGGREKLFF	TGTGCCAGCAGCTTATCGACAGGGGGAAGGGAAAAACTGTTTTTT
few	NA	TRBV20-1	TRBJ2-3	CSARPGPSTDTQYF	TGCAGTGCTAGACCCGGGCCTAGCACAGATACGCAGTATTTT
NA	NA	TRBV12-3/TRBV12-4	TRBJ1-1	CASSFGDQNTEAFF	TGTGCCAGCAGTTTTGGAGACCAGAACACTGAAGCTTTCTTT
few	NA	TRBV5-1	TRBJ2-1	CASISFPHSYNEQFF	TGCGCCAGCATCTCGTTCCCACACAGTTACAATGAGCAGTTCTTC
NA	TRBD2	TRBV12-3/TRBV12-4	TRBJ2-1	CASSLVAGGFEQFF	TGTGCCAGCAGTTTAGTAGCGGGGGGCTTTGAGCAGTTCTTC
few	NA	TRBV25-1	TRBJ2-6	CASGSANSGANVLTF	TGTGCCAGTGGGTCAGCAAACTCTGGGGCCAACGTCCTGACTTTC
few	TRBD2	TRBV2	TRBJ2-7	CANRRLAGDYEQYF	TGTGCCAACAGACGACTAGCGGGAGACTACGAGCAGTACTTC
many	NA	TRBV7-2	TRBJ1-2	CASSLAVGNYGYTF	TGTGCCAGCAGCTTAGCCGTCGGGAACTATGGCTACACCTTC
few	TRBD1	TRBV12-3/TRBV12-4	TRBJ1-5	CASSPGTGAFEGNQPQHF	TGTGCCAGCAGCCCCGGGACAGGGGCATTCGAGGGCAATCAGCCCCAGCATTTT